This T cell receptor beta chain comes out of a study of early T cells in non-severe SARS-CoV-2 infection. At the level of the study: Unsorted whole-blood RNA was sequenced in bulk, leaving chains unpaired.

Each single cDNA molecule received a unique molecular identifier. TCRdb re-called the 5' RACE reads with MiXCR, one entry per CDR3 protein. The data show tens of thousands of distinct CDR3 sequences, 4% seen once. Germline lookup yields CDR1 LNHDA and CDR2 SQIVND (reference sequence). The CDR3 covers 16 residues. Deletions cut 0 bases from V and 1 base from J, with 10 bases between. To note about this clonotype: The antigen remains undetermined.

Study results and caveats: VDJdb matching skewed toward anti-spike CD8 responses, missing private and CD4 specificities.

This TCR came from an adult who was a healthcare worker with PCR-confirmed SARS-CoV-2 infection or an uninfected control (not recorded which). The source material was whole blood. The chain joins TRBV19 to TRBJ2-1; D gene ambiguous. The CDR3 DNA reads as TGTGCCAGTAGTATAGATACCAGCTTTTCCTACAATGAGCAGTTCTTC. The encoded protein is CASSIDTSFSYNEQFF.